This entry lists 24 T cell receptor beta chains sequenced from one sample in a study of blood T cell repertoires in COVID-19. Some clones are missing from TCRdb's copy, which holds only in-frame ones; the method was immunoSEQ multiplex PCR. Of under 300,000 clones listed, approximately 86% were seen once; the top ten hold about 1.6%. The material sequenced was PBMCs or T cells enriched from blood (not recorded which). The receptors stem from a woman in her 50s who had recovered from COVID-19.

This chain uses TRBV28 with TRBJ1-1, with 9 bases lining up with TRBD1. The germline gives CDR1 MDHEN, CDR2 SYDVKM. The CDR3 is made up of 17 amino acids. V dropped 6 bases and J dropped 4; count of bases not matched to a gene: 15. For the CDR3, the DNA is TGTGCCAGCAGGATCACAGGGGGCGCGGGAGGTATCACTGAAGCTTTCTTT. This encodes CASRITGGAGGITEAFF.

The chain employs TRBV18 and TRBJ1-5; D gene ambiguous. The CDR3 has 14 amino acids. CDR1 is KGHSH and CDR2 is LQKENI in the germline V gene. The V end lost 4 bases, the J end lost 1 base, and 8 bases lay between the germline ends. As DNA, the CDR3 is TGTGCCAGCTCACGGAGCGGGAGCAATCAGCCCCAGCATTTT. It encodes CASSRSGSNQPQHF.

The V call is TRBV6-2 or TRBV6-3, the J call TRBJ2-7, with a tentative D call TRBD1 (6 bases). CDR3 length: 14 residues. Germline V lookup: CDR1 MNHEY, CDR2 SVGEGT. V was cut by 4 bases and J by 3 bases, with 13 bases left in between. CDR3 coding DNA: TGTGCCAGCAGTTTCCCACGGACAGACTACGAGCAGTACTTC. Translation: CASSFPRTDYEQYF.

V and J are TRBV3-1 (or the pseudogene TRBV3-2) and TRBJ2-5, with D tentatively TRBD1 (5 bases). Germline assignment: CDR1 LGHDT and CDR2 YNNKEL (reference sequence). This CDR3 is built from 15 residues. With 2 bases removed from V and 3 bases from J, the gap between germline ends came to 13 bases. The CDR3 reads CASSQTGKGKETQYF. CDR3 DNA: TGTGCCAGCAGCCAAACGGGCAAGGGGAAAGAGACCCAGTACTTC.

This clone is a singleton in its sample. V is TRBV7-8 and J is TRBJ2-5, with TRBD2 identical over 9 bases. CDR1 is SGHVS, CDR2 FQNEAQ, per germline. This CDR3 is 16 amino acids long. Trimming cost V 1 base and J 5 bases; bases outside gene matches: 8. The CDR3 reads CASSLVSLAGMETQYF. CDR3 DNA sequence: TGTGCCAGCAGCTTAGTGTCCCTAGCGGGAATGGAGACCCAGTACTTC.

This clone has more than one count but fewer than ten. DNA for the CDR3: TGCAGCGTTGAGCCCAGGGGCTACTATGGCTACACCTTC. Amino acid sequence: CSVEPRGYYGYTF. V and J are TRBV29-1 and TRBJ1-2, with D perhaps matching TRBD1 (6 bases). The germline CDR1 and CDR2 sequences are SQVTM and ANQGSEA. With 3 bases removed from V and 3 bases from J, the gap between germline ends came to 11 bases. The CDR3 length is 13 residues.

This rearrangement joins TRBV9 to TRBJ2-7; 9 positions agree with TRBD2. This CDR3 is 16 amino acids long. V dropped 0 bases and J dropped 0; count of bases not matched to a gene: 4. The germline CDR1 and CDR2 sequences are SGDLS and YYNGEE. The DNA for the CDR3 is TGTGCCAGCAGCGTAGCGGGTAGCGGGAGCTCCTACGAGCAGTACTTC. Protein sequence: CASSVAGSGSSYEQYF.

The rearrangement links TRBV29-1 to TRBJ2-3; D not certain. Germline V gene data show CDR1 as SQVTM and CDR2 as ANQGSEA. With 7 bases removed from V and 3 bases from J, the gap between germline ends came to 14 bases. There are 13 residues in the CDR3. The CDR3 DNA reads TGCAGCGGCGTACGAACAGTAACAGATACGCAGTATTTT. This encodes CSGVRTVTDTQYF.

The J gene is TRBJ2-3, the V gene TRBV4-2; D is uncertain. V lost 1 base to trimming and J lost 4 bases, with 9 bases between them. Germline assignment: CDR1 LGHNA and CDR2 YNFKEQ. CDR3 length: 14 amino acids. CDR3 loop: CASSQASGADTQYF. The DNA for the CDR3 is TGTGCCAGCAGCCAAGCGTCCGGAGCAGATACGCAGTATTTT.

The rearrangement uses TRBV4-1 and TRBJ1-2; D perhaps matches TRBD1 (5 bases). The CDR3 consists of 16 residues. The ends were cut back, 0 bases at V and 3 bases at J, with 14 bases in the middle. CDR1 MGHRA and CDR2 YSYEKL come from the germline V gene. For the CDR3, the DNA is TGCGCCAGCAGCCAAGACGACAGAAAACCACACTATGGCTACACCTTC. It translates to CASSQDDRKPHYGYTF.

The V and J genes are TRBV5-5 and TRBJ1-2; D might be TRBD1 (6 bases). Germline V gene data show CDR1 as SGHKS and CDR2 as YYEKEE (reference sequence). Trimming left V 5 bases short and J 8 bases short, with 25 bases between. This CDR3 has 16 amino acids. The CDR3 sequence: CASSQLGRGATGGYTF. The CDR3 coding sequence is TGTGCCAGCAGTCAGCTGGGGCGGGGGGCGACGGGAGGCTACACCTTC.

This chain joins TRBV5-6 and TRBJ2-2, with 11 bases that match TRBD1. The V gene's germline CDR1 is SGHDT and CDR2 YYEEEE. The V gene end was trimmed by 3 bases and the J gene end by 5 bases; junction bases not matched to a gene: 9. This CDR3 spans 17 amino acids. CDR3 sequence: CASSSLVRDRGTGELFF. CDR3 nucleotide sequence: TGTGCCAGCAGCTCCCTAGTGCGGGACAGGGGGACCGGGGAGCTGTTTTTT.

The chain combines TRBV7-9 with TRBJ1-2; D is uncertain. Trimming took off 1 base at V and 6 bases at J, with 9 bases between the two ends. Looked up from germline, CDR1 is SEHNR and CDR2 is FQNEAQ (reference sequence). This CDR3 has 13 amino acids. The CDR3 loop is CASSLGVGDGYTF. DNA for the CDR3: TGTGCCAGCAGCTTAGGAGTCGGGGATGGCTACACCTTC.

This clone was seen just once. This chain links TRBV5-5 with TRBJ2-3, with 7 positions matching TRBD2. Germline CDR1 reads SGHKS; CDR2 reads YYEKEE (reference sequence). This CDR3 comprises 16 residues. V was pared by 0 bases and J by 0 bases, with 4 bases of the junction left unmatched. CDR3 loop: CASSLVAGPSTDTQYF. The CDR3 DNA reads TGTGCCAGCAGCTTGGTAGCGGGTCCCAGCACAGATACGCAGTATTTT.

The chain has TRBV14 and TRBJ1-6; D unresolved. V lost 1 base, J lost 0 bases, and 13 bases lay in between. CDR1 is SGHDN and CDR2 is FVKESK in the germline V gene. The length of the CDR3 is 18 residues. The CDR3 DNA reads TGTGCCAGCAGCCAAGTTGGCGGAAAGTCCTCCTATAATTCACCCCTCCACTTT. Protein: CASSQVGGKSSYNSPLHF. Complete variable domain (other parts from reference TRBV14 and TRBJ1-6): EAGVTQFPSHSVIEKGQTVTLRCDPISGHDNLYWYRRVMGKEIKFLLHFVKESKQDESGMPNNRFLAERTGGTYSTLKVQPAELEDSGVYFCASSQVGGKSSYNSPLHFGNGTRLTVT.

The chain is built from TRBV4-3 and TRBJ1-1; D gene unclear. Germline CDR1 reads LGHNA; CDR2 reads YSLEER. V lost 5 bases and J lost 0, with 13 bases in between. There are 15 residues in the CDR3. CDR3 loop: CASSSKSSMNTEAFF. For the CDR3, the DNA is TGCGCCAGCAGCTCCAAGTCTAGCATGAACACTGAAGCTTTCTTT.

The chain carries TRBV18 and TRBJ2-6; 8 bases match TRBD1. J was trimmed by 2 bases and V by 3 bases; bases with no gene match: 6. Germline V CDR1 and CDR2: KGHSH, LQKENI. The CDR3 is 17 residues long. As DNA, the CDR3 is TGTGCCAGCTCACCCGGACAGGGTGGGACTGGGGCCAACGTCCTGACTTTC. Encoded protein: CASSPGQGGTGANVLTF.

The gene calls are TRBV18 and TRBJ1-2, with 9 positions matching TRBD1. Germline V gene data show CDR1 as KGHSH and CDR2 as LQKENI. This CDR3 is 14 amino acids long. Losses at the gene ends were 3 bases for V and 6 bases for J; bases not matched to a gene: 5. As DNA, the CDR3 is TGTGCCAGCTCACCGAGACAGGGGGAGGATGGCTACACCTTC. Its protein is CASSPRQGEDGYTF.

Only one count was recorded for this clone. This chain uses TRBV28 with TRBJ1-2, with TRBD1 matching 7 bases. Germline CDR1 and CDR2: MDHEN and SYDVKM. With V trimmed by 6 bases and J by 6 bases, 7 bases remained unmatched. The CDR3 runs to 13 residues. CDR3 sequence: CASRLNRGDGYTF. The CDR3 DNA is TGTGCCAGCAGACTTAACAGGGGAGATGGCTACACCTTC.

The chain recombines TRBV7-9 with TRBJ1-4; possible D gene TRBD1, 6 bases. The germline V and J ends were trimmed by 5 bases and 8 bases, with 15 bases remaining between them. Per germline, CDR1 SEHNR and CDR2 FQNEAQ (reference sequence). The CDR3 covers 14 residues. The CDR3 region has the DNA TGTGCCAGCAGCCATCGGCAGGGGCGGGAAAAACTGTTTTTT. It yields the protein CASSHRQGREKLFF.

The gene calls are TRBV28 and TRBJ1-4; D call uncertain. This CDR3 has 14 residues. Trimming removed 4 bases at V and 0 bases at J, with 6 bases between. Germline CDR1 is MDHEN and CDR2 is SYDVKM. CDR3 residues: CASSSPTTNEKLFF. CDR3 nucleotide sequence: TGTGCCAGCAGTTCCCCTACAACTAATGAAAAACTGTTTTTT.

V and J are TRBV4-1 and TRBJ2-7; a weak D match, TRBD2 (6 bases). Germline CDR1 MGHRA, CDR2 YSYEKL. Deletions cut 0 bases from V and 5 bases from J, with 17 bases between. The CDR3 is 16 amino acids. CDR3 in amino acids: CASSQEQSGWMNEQYF. Here the CDR3 DNA reads TGCGCCAGCAGCCAAGAACAGAGCGGGTGGATGAACGAGCAGTACTTC.

Here the CDR3 DNA reads TGCGCCAGCAGCTTGGCCGGTTCGGATACGCAGTATTTT. Encoded protein: CASSLAGSDTQYF. The chain joins TRBV5-1 to TRBJ2-3; D is uncertain. The V end lost 0 bases, the J end lost 6 bases, and 8 bases lay between the germline ends. The V gene's germline CDR1 is SGHRS and CDR2 YFSETQ. The CDR3 is made up of 13 amino acids. The full variable domain, its missing parts supplied by reference TRBV5-1 and TRBJ2-3, is KAGVTQTPRYLIKTRGQQVTLSCSPISGHRSVSWYQQTPGQGLQFLFEYFSETQRNKGNFPGRFSGRQFSNSRSEMNVSTLELGDSALYLCASSLAGSDTQYFGPGTRLTVL.

The CDR3 region is CATSDSDGYGYTF. DNA for the CDR3: TGTGCCACCTCAGACAGTGACGGCTATGGCTACACCTTC. V and J are TRBV6-4 and TRBJ1-2; tentatively, D is TRBD1 (5 bases). The germline V and J ends were trimmed by 10 bases and 4 bases, with 16 bases remaining between them. Germline CDR1 and CDR2: MRHNA and SNTAGT. The CDR3 length is 13 residues.